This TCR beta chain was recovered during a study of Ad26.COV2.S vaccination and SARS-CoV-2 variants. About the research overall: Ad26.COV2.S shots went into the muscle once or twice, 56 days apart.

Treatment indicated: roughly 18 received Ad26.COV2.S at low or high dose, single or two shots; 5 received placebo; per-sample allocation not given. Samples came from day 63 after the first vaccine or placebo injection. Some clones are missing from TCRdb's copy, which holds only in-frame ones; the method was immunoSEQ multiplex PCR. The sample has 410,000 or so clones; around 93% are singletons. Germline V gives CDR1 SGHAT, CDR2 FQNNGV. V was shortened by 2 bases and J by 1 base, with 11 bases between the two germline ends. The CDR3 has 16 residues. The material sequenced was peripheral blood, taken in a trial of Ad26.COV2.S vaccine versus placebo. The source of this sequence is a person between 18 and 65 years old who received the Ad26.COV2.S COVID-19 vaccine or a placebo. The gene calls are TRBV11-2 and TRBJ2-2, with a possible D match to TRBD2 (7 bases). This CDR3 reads CASSLRGGLNTGELFF. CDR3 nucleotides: TGTGCCAGCAGCTTACGCGGGGGCTTGAACACCGGGGAGCTGTTTTTT. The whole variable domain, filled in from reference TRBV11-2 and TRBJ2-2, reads EAGVAQSPRYKIIEKRQSVAFWCNPISGHATLYWYQQILGQGPKLLIQFQNNGVVDDSQLPKDRFSAERLKGVDSTLKIQPAKLEDSAVYLCASSLRGGLNTGELFFGEGSRLTVL.